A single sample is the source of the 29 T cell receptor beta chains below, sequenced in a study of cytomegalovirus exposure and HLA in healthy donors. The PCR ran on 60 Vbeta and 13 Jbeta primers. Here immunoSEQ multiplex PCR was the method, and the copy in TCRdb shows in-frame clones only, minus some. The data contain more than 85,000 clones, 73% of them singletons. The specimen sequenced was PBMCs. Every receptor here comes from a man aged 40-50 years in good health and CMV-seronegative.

CDR3 DNA sequence: TGTGCCAGCAGTGAATTTACTAGCGGGACTTCTTACGCAGATACGCAGTATTTT. Translated, it gives CASSEFTSGTSYADTQYF. V gene TRBV25-1 combines with J gene TRBJ2-3; 10 nucleotides align to TRBD2. The germline V gene encodes CDR1 MGHDK and CDR2 SYGVNS. Trimming took 1 base from V and 4 from J; bases not matched to a gene: 11. This CDR3 comprises 18 residues.

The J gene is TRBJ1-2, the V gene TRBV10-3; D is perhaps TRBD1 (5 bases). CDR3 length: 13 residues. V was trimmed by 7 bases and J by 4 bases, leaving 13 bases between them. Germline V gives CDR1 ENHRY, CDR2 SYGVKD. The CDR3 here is CAIMGGKSYGYTF. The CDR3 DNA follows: TGTGCCATCATGGGGGGAAAGTCCTATGGCTACACCTTC.

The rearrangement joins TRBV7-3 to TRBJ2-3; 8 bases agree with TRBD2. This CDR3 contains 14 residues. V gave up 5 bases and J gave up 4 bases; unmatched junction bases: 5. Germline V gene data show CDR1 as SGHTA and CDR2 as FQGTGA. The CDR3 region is CASSPGLAADTQYF. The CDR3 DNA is TGTGCCAGCAGCCCTGGACTAGCAGCAGATACGCAGTATTTT.

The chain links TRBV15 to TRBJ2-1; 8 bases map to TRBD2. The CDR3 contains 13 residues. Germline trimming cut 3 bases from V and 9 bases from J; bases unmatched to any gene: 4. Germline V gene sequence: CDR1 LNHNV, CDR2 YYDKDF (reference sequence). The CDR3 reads CATSRGGTSEQFF. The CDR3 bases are TGTGCCACCAGCAGGGGCGGGACTAGTGAGCAGTTCTTC.

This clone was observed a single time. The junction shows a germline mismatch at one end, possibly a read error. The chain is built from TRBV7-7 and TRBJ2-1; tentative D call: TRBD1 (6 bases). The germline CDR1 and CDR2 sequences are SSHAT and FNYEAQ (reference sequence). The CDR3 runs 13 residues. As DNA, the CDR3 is TGTGCTAGCAGCCAGAGCGGCAGGGGTGAACAGTTCTTC. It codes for CASSQSGRGEQFF.

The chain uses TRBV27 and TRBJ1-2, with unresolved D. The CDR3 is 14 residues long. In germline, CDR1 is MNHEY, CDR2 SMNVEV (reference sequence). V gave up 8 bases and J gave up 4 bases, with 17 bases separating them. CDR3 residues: CASGRLEGAYGYTF. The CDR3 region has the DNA TGTGCCAGCGGCCGCCTCGAGGGAGCCTATGGCTACACCTTC.

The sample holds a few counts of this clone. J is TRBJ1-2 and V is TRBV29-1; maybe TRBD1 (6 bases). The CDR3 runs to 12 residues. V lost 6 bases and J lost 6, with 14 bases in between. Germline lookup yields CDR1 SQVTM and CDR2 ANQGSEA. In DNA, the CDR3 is TGCAGCGTGAGGGACACGATCAATGGCTACACCTTC. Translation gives CSVRDTINGYTF.

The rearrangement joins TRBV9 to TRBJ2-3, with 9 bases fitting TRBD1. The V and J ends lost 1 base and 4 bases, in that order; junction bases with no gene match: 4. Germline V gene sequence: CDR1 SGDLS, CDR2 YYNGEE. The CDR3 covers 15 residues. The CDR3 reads CASSVRTGVADTQYF. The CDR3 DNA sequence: TGTGCCAGCAGCGTACGGACAGGGGTCGCAGATACGCAGTATTTT.

CDR3 in DNA: TGTGCCAGTAGTATGGGACAGAACACCGGGGAGCTGTTTTTT. Amino acid sequence: CASSMGQNTGELFF. V gene TRBV19 combines with J gene TRBJ2-2; a possible D gene is TRBD1 (6 bases). V gave up 3 bases and J gave up 1 base, with 6 bases separating them. The CDR3 has 14 residues. Germline CDR1 and CDR2: LNHDA and SQIVND (reference sequence).

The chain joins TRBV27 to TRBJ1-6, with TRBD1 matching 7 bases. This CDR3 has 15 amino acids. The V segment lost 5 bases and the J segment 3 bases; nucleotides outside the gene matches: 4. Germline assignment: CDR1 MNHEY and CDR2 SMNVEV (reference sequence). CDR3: CASSRTGVYNSPLHF. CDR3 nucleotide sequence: TGTGCCAGCAGTAGAACAGGGGTCTATAATTCACCCCTCCACTTT.

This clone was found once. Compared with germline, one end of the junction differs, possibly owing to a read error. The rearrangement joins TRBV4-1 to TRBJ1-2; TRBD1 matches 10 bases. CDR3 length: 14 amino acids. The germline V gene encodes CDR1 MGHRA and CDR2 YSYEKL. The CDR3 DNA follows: TGCGCCAGCAGTGGACAGGGGGGAAACTATGGCTACCCCTTC. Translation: CASSGQGGNYGYPF.

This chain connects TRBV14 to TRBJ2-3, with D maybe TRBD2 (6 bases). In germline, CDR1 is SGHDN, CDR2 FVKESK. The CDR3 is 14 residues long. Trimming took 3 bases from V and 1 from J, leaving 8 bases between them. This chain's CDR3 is CASSQRERTDTQYF. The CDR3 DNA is TGTGCCAGCAGCCAGCGGGAACGCACAGATACGCAGTATTTT.

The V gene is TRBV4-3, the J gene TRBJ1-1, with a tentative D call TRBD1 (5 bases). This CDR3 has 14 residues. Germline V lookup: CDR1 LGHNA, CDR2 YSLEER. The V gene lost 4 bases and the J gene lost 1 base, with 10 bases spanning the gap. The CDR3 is CASSLYRTNTEAFF. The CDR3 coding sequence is TGCGCCAGCAGCCTGTACAGGACGAACACTGAAGCTTTCTTT.

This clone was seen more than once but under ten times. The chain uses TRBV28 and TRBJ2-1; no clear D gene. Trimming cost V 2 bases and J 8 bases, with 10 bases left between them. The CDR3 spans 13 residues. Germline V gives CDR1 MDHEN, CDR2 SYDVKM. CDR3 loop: CASSLLRVDEQFF. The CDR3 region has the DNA TGTGCCAGCAGTTTACTCCGGGTGGATGAGCAGTTCTTC.

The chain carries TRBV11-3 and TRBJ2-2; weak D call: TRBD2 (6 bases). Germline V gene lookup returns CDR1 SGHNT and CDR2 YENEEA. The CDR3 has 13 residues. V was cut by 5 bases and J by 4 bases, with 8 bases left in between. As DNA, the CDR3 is TGTGCCAGCAGCCAGGGAGGCACCGGGGAGCTGTTTTTT. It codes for CASSQGGTGELFF.

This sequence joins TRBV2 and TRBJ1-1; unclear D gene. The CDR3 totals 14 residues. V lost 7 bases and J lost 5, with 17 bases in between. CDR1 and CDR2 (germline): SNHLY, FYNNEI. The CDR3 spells CASMGREVGTEAFF. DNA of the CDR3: TGTGCCAGCATGGGCCGGGAGGTCGGGACTGAAGCTTTCTTT.

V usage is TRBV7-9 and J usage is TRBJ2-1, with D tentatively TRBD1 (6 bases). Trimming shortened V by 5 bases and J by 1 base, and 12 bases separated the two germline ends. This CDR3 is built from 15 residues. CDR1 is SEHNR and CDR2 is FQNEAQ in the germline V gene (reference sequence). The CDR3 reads CASSNGQLSYNEQFF. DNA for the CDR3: TGTGCCAGCAGCAATGGACAGCTTTCCTACAATGAGCAGTTCTTC.

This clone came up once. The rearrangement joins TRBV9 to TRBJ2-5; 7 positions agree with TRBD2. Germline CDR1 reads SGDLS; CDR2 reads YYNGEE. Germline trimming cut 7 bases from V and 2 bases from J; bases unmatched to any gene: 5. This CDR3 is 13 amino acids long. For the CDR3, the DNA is TGTGCCAGCTCCCTGGGGGGGCAAGAGACCCAGTACTTC. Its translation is CASSLGGQETQYF.

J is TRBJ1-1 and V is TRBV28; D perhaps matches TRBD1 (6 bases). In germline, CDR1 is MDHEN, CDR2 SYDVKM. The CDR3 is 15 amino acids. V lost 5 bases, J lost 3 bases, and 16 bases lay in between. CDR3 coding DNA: TGTGCCAGCAGTCCCCCCGACAGGCTAGACACTGAAGCTTTCTTT. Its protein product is CASSPPDRLDTEAFF.

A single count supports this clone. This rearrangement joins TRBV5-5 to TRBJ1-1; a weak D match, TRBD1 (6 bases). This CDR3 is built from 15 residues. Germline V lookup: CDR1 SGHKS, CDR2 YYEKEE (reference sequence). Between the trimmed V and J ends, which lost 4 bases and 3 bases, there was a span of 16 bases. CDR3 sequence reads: CASSTGGGEDTEAFF. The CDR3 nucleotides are TGTGCCAGCAGCACAGGCGGGGGCGAGGACACTGAAGCTTTCTTT.

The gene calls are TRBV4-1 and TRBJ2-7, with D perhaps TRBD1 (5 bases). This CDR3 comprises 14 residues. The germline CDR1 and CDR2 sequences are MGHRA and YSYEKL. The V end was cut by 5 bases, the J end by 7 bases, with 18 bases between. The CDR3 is CASSMTEKVREQYF. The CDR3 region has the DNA TGCGCCAGCAGCATGACAGAGAAGGTCAGGGAGCAGTACTTC.

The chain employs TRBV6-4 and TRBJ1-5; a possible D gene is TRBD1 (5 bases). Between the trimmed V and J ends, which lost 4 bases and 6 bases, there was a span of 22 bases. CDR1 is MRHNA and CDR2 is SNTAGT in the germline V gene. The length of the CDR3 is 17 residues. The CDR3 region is CASSAGGGAPLGQPQHF. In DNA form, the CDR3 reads TGTGCCAGCAGTGCCGGCGGAGGGGCTCCCTTAGGTCAGCCCCAGCATTTT.

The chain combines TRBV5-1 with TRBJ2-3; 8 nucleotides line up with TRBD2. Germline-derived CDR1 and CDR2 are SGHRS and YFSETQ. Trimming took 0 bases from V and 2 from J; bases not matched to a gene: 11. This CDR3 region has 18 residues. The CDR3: CASSLEGGAGGHTDTQYF. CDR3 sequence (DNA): TGCGCCAGCAGCTTGGAGGGCGGGGCGGGGGGCCACACAGATACGCAGTATTTT.

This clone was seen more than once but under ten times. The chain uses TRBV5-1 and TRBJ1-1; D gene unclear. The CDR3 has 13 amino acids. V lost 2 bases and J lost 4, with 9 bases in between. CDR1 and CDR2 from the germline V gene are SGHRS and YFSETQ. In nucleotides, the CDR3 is TGCGCCAGCAGCTTAGACATAGTCACTGAAGCTTTCTTT. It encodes CASSLDIVTEAFF.

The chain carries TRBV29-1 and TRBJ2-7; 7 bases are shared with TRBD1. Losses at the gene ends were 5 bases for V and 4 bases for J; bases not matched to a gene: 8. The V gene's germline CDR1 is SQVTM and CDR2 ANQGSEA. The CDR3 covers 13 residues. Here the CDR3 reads CSVSSTGRYEQYF. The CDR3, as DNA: TGCAGCGTTTCCTCGACAGGGCGATACGAGCAGTACTTC.

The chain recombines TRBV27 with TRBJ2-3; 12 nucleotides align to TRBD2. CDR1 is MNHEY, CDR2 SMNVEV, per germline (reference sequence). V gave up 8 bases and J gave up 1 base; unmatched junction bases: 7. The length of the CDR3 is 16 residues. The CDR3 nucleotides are TGTGCCAGCGGTAACAGACTAGCGGGGGGCACAGATACGCAGTATTTT. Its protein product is CASGNRLAGGTDTQYF.

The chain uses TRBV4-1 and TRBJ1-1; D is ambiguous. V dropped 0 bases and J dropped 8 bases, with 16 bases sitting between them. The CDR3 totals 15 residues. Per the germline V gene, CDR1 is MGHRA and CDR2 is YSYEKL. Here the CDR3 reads CASSQDTPGIEEAFF. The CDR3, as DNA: TGCGCCAGCAGCCAAGATACTCCGGGGATTGAGGAAGCTTTCTTT.

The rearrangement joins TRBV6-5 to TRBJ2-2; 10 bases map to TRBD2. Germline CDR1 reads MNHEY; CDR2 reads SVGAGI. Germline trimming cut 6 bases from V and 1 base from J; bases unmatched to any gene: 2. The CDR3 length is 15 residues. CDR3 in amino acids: CASSGLAVNTGELFF. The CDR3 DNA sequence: TGTGCCAGCAGCGGACTAGCGGTGAACACCGGGGAGCTGTTTTTT.

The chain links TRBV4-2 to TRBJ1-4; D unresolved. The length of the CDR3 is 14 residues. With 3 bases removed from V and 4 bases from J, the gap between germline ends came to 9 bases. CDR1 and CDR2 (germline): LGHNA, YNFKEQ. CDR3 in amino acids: CASSQGDNNEKLFF. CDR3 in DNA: TGTGCCAGCAGCCAGGGTGACAATAATGAAAAACTGTTTTTT.